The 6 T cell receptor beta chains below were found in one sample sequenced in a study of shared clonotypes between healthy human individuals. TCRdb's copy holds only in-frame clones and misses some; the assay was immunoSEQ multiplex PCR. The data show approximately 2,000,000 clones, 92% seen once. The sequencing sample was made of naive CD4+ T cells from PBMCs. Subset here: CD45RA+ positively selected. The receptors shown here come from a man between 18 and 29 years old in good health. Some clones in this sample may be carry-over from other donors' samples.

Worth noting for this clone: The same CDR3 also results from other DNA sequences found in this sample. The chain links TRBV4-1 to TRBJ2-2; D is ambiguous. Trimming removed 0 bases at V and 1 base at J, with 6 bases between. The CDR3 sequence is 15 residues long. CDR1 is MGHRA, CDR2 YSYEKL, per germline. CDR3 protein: CASSQDRGNTGELFF. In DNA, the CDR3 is TGCGCCAGCAGCCAAGACCGTGGGAACACCGGGGAGCTGTTTTTT.

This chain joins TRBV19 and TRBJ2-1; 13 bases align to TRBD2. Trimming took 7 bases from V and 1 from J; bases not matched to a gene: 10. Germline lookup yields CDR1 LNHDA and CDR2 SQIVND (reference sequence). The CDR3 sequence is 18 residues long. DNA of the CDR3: TGTGCCAGTACCCCTTCCGGGACTAGCGGGAAATCCTACAATGAGCAGTTCTTC. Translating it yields CASTPSGTSGKSYNEQFF.

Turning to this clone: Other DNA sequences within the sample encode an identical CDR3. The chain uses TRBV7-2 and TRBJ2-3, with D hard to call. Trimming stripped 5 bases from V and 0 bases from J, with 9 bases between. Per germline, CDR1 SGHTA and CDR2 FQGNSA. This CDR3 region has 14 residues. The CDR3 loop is CASSLGVSTDTQYF. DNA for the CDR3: TGTGCCAGCAGCCTCGGAGTCAGCACAGATACGCAGTATTTT.

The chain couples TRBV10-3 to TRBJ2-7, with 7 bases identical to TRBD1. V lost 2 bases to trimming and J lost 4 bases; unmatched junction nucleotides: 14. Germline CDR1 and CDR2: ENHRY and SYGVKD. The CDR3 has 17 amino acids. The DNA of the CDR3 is TGTGCCATCAGTGAGCCCTGGACAGGAACATTTACGTACGAGCAGTACTTC. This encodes CAISEPWTGTFTYEQYF.

The CDR3 bases are TGTGCCAGCAGGTCCGGGACAGGGATTACTCAGCCCCAGCATTTT. Protein sequence: CASRSGTGITQPQHF. The chain recombines TRBV28 with TRBJ1-5, with 9 bases identical to TRBD1. This CDR3 has 15 residues. The germline V gene encodes CDR1 MDHEN and CDR2 SYDVKM. J lost 6 bases, V lost 6 bases, and 9 bases had no gene match.

CDR3 sequence (DNA): TGTGCCAGCAGCCCCGGACAGCGGCCCCCTAGCACAGATACGCAGTATTTT. Encoded protein: CASSPGQRPPSTDTQYF. This chain joins TRBV7-9 and TRBJ2-3, with a possible D match to TRBD1 (6 bases). CDR1 and CDR2 from the germline V gene are SEHNR and FQNEAQ (reference sequence). The ends were cut back, 5 bases at V and 0 bases at J, with 18 bases in the middle. This CDR3 is built from 17 residues.